The rows below give T cell receptor beta chains drawn from one sample of a study of vaccination effects on CD4 cells after COVID-19. Their antigen targets remain unknown. The method was immunoSEQ multiplex PCR; TCRdb's version includes in-frame clones alone and lacks a portion of them. This table holds 70,000 to 75,000 clones, roughly three quarters found once. The source material was CD4+ T cells from PBMCs cultured with HCoV-OC43 spike peptides, sampled before COVID-19 vaccination. These receptor sequences come from a human donor who received a COVID-19 vaccine. Both conserved end residues are part of each CDR3. The order of the fields is CDR3 protein, V gene.

CASSFLSGTSTDTQYF,TRBV5-1
CASSPWTGVYQPQHF,TRBV5-6
CASTFRSTEAFF,TRBV12-3/TRBV12-4
CASSRTAETKLF,TRBV5-5
CASSPGQGERVGTEAFF,TRBV4-1
CASSEMTIETQYF,TRBV6-1
CASSLDGSGNQPQHF,TRBV7-2
CASSLSTGNEQFF,TRBV7-9
CASSLKRTAHGELFF,TRBV7-2
CASSVGSQGGLYGYTF,TRBV9
CASSLLGGSQETQYF,TRBV27
CASSPSRSRYPYNEQFF,TRBV19
CSVESEANEKLFF,TRBV29-1
CASSLTGPTNNSPLHF,TRBV5-1
CASSLFGGLEAFF,TRBV27
CASSSRDHTDTQYF,TRBV11-3
CASSPFTGAPFEAFF,TRBV18
CATSDLMPGAGDTQYF,TRBV24-1
CASTNGESKLFF,TRBV18
CASSLEWAHPRPQHF,TRBV5-7
CASSFRGTDYGYTF,TRBV5-1
CASSQTEVNTGELFF,TRBV5-1
CASSIGNTIYF,TRBV19
CASSYSSGGGSPLHF,TRBV6-5
CASSETGGSYGYTF,TRBV18
CASSYRTGIDTQYF,TRBV6-5
CASSRTGELNEQFF,TRBV7-9
CASSDFPGTVVWNTEAFF,TRBV2
CASSEAAPSRAEAFF,TRBV6-1
CSVERQSTDTQYF,TRBV29-1
CASSLVVGGTGNQPQHF,TRBV7-9
CASTTRPQANTEAFF,TRBV6-5
CASSEGTSGASTDTQYF,TRBV2
CASTPTRNTEAFF,TRBV6-5
CASRRPGTSSGNTIYF,TRBV2
CSVAREPSSPLHF,TRBV29-1
CASSVDRGQETQYF,TRBV9
CSVSLGQANTGELFF,TRBV29-1
CASIPSGSGGAFGWDEQFF,TRBV7-3
CASSAGTGTQYF,TRBV6-5
CASSTSGTGSSTEAFF,TRBV21-1
CASSLMAGDNSPLHF,TRBV7-2
CASSPPQGQGERLDQPQHF,TRBV18
CASSSGPPSSGNTIYF,TRBV27